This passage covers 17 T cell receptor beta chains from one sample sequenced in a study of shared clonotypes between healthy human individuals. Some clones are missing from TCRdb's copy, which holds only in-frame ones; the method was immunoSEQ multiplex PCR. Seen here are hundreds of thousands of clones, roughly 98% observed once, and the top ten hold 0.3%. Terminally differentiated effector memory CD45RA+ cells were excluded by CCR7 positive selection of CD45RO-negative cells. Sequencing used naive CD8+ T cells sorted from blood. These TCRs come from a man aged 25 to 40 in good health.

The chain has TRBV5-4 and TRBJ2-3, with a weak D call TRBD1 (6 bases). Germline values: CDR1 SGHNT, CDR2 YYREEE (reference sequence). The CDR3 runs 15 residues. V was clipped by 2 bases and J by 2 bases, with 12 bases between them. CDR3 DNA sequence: TGTGCCAGCAGCTTCGGGACATCGATCACAGATACGCAGTATTTT. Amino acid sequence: CASSFGTSITDTQYF.

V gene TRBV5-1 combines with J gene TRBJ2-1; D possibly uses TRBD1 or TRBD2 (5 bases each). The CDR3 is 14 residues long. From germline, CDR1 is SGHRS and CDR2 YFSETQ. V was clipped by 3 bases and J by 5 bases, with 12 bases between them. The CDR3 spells CASSWTVGDNEQFF. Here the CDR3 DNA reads TGCGCCAGCAGCTGGACGGTGGGGGACAATGAGCAGTTCTTC. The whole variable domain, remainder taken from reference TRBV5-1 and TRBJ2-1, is KAGVTQTPRYLIKTRGQQVTLSCSPISGHRSVSWYQQTPGQGLQFLFEYFSETQRNKGNFPGRFSGRQFSNSRSEMNVSTLELGDSALYLCASSWTVGDNEQFFGPGTRLTVL.

The DNA of the CDR3 is TGTGCCAGCAGTGACATAAGGGATCAGGGGGCCACCTACGAGCAGTACTTC. As protein: CASSDIRDQGATYEQYF. V usage is TRBV6-4 and J usage is TRBJ2-7; 8 bases align to TRBD1. The CDR3 loop spans 17 amino acids. Germline trimming cut 2 bases from V and 2 bases from J; bases unmatched to any gene: 11. CDR1 is MRHNA and CDR2 is SNTAGT in the germline V gene.

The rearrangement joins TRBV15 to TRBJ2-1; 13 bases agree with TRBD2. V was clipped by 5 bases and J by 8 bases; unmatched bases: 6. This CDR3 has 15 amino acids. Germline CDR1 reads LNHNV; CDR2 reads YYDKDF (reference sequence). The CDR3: CATSERTSGSYEQFF. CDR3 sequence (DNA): TGTGCCACCAGCGAAAGGACTAGCGGGAGCTATGAGCAGTTCTTC.

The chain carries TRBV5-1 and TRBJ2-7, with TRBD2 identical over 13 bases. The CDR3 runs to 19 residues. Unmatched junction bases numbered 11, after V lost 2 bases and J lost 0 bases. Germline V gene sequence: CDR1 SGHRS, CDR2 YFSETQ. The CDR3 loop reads CASSFASSLAGGSSYEQYF. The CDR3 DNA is TGCGCCAGCAGCTTCGCGAGTTCACTAGCGGGAGGGAGCTCCTACGAGCAGTACTTC. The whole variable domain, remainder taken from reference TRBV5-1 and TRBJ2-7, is KAGVTQTPRYLIKTRGQQVTLSCSPISGHRSVSWYQQTPGQGLQFLFEYFSETQRNKGNFPGRFSGRQFSNSRSEMNVSTLELGDSALYLCASSFASSLAGGSSYEQYFGPGTRLTVT.

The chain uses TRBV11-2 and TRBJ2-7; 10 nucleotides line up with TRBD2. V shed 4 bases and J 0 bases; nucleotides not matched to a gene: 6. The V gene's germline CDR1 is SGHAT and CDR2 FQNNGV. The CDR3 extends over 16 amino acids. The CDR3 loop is CASSSAAGGPSYEQYF. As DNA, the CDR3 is TGTGCCAGCAGCTCAGCAGCGGGAGGGCCCTCCTACGAGCAGTACTTC.

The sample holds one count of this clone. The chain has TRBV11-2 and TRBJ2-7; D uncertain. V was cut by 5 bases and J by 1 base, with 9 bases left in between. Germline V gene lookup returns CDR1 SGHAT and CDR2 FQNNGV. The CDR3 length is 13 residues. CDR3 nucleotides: TGTGCCAGCAGCACGTACGGTTCCTACGAGCAGTACTTC. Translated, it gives CASSTYGSYEQYF.

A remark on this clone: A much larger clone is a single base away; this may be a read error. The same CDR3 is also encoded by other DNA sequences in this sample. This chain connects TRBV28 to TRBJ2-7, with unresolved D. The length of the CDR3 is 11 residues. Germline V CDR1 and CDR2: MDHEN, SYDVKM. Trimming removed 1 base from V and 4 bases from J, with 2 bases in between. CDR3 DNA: TGTGCCAGCAGTTTATTGTACGAGCAGTACTTC. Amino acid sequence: CASSLLYEQYF.

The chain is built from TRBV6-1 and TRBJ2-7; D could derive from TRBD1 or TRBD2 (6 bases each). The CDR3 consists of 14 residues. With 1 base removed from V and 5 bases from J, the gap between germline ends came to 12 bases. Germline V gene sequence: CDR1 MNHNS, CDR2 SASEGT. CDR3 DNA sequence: TGTGCCAGCAGTGAAGTCATGGGGGGCGACGAGCAGTACTTC. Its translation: CASSEVMGGDEQYF.

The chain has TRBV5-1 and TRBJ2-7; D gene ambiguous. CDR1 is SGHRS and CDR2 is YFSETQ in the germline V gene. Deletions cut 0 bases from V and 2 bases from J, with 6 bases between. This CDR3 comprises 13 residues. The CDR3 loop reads CASSLGIPYEQYF. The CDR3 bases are TGCGCCAGCAGCTTGGGTATCCCCTACGAGCAGTACTTC.

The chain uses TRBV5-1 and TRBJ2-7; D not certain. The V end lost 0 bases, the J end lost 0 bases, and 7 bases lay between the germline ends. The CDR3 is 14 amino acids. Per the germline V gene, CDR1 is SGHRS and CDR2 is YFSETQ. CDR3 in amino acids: CASSLEDFSYEQYF. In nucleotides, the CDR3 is TGCGCCAGCAGCTTGGAAGACTTCTCCTACGAGCAGTACTTC.

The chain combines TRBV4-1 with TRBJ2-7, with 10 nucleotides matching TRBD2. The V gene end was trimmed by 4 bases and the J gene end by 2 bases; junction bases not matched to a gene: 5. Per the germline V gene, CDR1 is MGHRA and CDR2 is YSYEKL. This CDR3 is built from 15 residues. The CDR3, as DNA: TGCGCCAGCAGCCGAACTAGCGGGGCCGCCTACGAGCAGTACTTC. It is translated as CASSRTSGAAYEQYF.

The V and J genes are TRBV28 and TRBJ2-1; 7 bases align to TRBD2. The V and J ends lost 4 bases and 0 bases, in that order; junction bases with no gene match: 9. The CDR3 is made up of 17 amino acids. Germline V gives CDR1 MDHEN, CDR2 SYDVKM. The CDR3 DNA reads TGTGCCAGCAGTTCGCGGCTAGCGGACCTCTCCTACAATGAGCAGTTCTTC. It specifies CASSSRLADLSYNEQFF.

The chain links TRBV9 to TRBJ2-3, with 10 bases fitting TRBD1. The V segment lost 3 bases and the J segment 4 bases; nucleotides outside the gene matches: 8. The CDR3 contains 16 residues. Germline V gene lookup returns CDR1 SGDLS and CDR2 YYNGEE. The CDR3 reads CASSARTGGIADTQYF. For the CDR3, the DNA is TGTGCCAGCAGCGCCAGGACAGGGGGTATCGCAGATACGCAGTATTTT.

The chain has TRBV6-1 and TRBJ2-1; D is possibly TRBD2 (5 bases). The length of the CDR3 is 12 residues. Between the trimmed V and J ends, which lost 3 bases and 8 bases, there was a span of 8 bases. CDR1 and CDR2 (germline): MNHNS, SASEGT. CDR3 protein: CASSDTGYEQFF. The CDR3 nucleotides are TGTGCCAGCAGTGATACGGGGTATGAGCAGTTCTTC.

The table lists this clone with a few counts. CDR3 nucleotide sequence: TGTGCCAGCAGGCGAACAGGGAGCTCTGGGGCCAACGTCCTGACTTTC. This translates into CASRRTGSSGANVLTF. The V gene is TRBV28, the J gene TRBJ2-6, with a weak D call TRBD1 (6 bases). V was shortened by 6 bases and J by 0 bases, with 12 bases between the two germline ends. The CDR3 has 16 amino acids. The germline gives CDR1 MDHEN, CDR2 SYDVKM.

CDR3 coding DNA: TGCGCCAGCAGCTGGGACAGCTACGAGCAGTACTTC. Amino acid sequence: CASSWDSYEQYF. J is TRBJ2-7 and V is TRBV5-1, with TRBD1 matching 7 bases. V lost 3 bases, J lost 3 bases, and 0 bases stayed unmatched. Germline V gene sequence: CDR1 SGHRS, CDR2 YFSETQ. The CDR3 contains 12 residues. The full variable domain, with the rest looked up from reference TRBV5-1 and TRBJ2-7, is KAGVTQTPRYLIKTRGQQVTLSCSPISGHRSVSWYQQTPGQGLQFLFEYFSETQRNKGNFPGRFSGRQFSNSRSEMNVSTLELGDSALYLCASSWDSYEQYFGPGTRLTVT.